This T cell receptor beta chain was sequenced for a study of blood T cells in healthy people across ages. A second PCR, run for about 6 to 11 cycles, used a sample-barcoded 5' primer plus a J-beta primer mix. Tagging of each cDNA molecule was performed by a template-switch adaptor with 12 random nucleotides. Via MiXCR, TCRdb re-called the 5' RACE reads, giving one row per CDR3 protein. The top ten clones hold 6.5% to 8.5% of a sample with around 1.7 million distinct CDR3 sequences, about 28% of them seen once. This clonotype was detected only a few times. Between the trimmed V and J ends, which lost 4 bases and 3 bases, there was a span of 12 bases. This CDR3 has 13 residues. CDR1 and CDR2 from the germline V gene are DFQATT and SNEGSKA (reference sequence).

The sample was blood. V usage is TRBV20-1 and J usage is TRBJ1-1; D remains unclear. This receptor was taken from a woman aged 25 to 39 in good health. The CDR3 DNA reads TGCAGTGCTACCGGCAGACGGGACACTGAAGCTTTCTTT. It codes for CSATGRRDTEAFF.